This T cell receptor beta chain was sequenced during a study of cytomegalovirus exposure and HLA in healthy donors. The PCR employed 60 Vbeta primers together with 13 Jbeta primers. The assay was immunoSEQ multiplex PCR, and TCRdb's table has in-frame clones only and misses some. The sample comprises roughly 120,000 clones, approximately 71% of which are singletons, and under 9.5% rests with the top ten. The source material was PBMCs. The TCR was taken from a man in his forties or fifties in good health and CMV-seronegative.

CDR3 loop: CASSPSSVTNTGELFF. In DNA, the CDR3 is TGTGCCAGCTCACCAAGTTCTGTCACTAACACCGGGGAGCTGTTTTTT. The V and J genes are TRBV18 and TRBJ2-2; D gene ambiguous. Trimming removed 2 bases from V and 2 bases from J, with 12 bases in between. The CDR3 runs 16 residues. Germline values: CDR1 KGHSH, CDR2 LQKENI.